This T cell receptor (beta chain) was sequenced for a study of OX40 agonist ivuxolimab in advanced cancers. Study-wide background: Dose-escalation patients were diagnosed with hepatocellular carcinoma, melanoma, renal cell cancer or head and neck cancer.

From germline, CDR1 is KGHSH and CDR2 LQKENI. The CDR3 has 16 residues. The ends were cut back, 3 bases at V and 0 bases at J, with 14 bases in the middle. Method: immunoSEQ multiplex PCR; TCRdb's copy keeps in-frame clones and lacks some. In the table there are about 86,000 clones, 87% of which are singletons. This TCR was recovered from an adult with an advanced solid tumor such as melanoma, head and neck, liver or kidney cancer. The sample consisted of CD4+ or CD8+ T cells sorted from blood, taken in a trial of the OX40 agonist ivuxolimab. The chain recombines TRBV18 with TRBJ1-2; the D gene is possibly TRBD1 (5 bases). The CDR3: CASSPGGDRPNYGYTF. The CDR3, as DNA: TGTGCCAGCTCACCTGGTGGGGACCGCCCTAACTATGGCTACACCTTC.